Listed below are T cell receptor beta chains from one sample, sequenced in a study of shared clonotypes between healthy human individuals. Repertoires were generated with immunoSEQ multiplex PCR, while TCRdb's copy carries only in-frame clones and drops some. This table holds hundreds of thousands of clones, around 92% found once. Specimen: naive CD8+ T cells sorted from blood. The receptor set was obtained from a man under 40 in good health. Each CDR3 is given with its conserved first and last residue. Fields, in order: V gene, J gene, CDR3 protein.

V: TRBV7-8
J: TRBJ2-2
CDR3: CASSFNPGLAGSSTGELFF

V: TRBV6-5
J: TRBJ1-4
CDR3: CASSSLETNEKLFF

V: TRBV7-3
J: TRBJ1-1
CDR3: CASSPTPGQRNTEAFF

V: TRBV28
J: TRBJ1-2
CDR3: CASRQGADGYTF

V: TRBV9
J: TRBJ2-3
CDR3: CASTNWAGGLTDTQYF

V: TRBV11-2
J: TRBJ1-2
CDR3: CASSLEGSDFTHYGYTF

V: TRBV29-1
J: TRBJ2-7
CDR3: CSVEDPLSGSSYEQYF

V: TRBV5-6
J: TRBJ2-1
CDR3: CASSLSGYNEQFF

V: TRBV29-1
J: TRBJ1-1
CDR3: CSVARVALVTEAFF

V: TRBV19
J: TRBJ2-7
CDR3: CASSTAGAREQYF

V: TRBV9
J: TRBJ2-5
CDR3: CASSRIGETQYF

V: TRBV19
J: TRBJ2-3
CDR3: CASSIGSSADTQYF

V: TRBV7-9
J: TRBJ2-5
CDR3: CASSPPDEETQYF

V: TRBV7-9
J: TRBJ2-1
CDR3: CASSPELRGPSGSYNEQFF

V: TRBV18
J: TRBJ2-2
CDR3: CASSPPYPGAGELFF

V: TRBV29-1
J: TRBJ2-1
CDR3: CSVEHVRPRTYNEQFF

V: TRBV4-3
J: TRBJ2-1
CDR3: CASSQDPGGSSYNEQFF

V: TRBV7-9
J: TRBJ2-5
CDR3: CASSQKGGIQETQYF

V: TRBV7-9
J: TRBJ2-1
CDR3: CASSFYLGLAVDNEQFF

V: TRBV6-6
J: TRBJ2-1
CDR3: CASSLLDRSSYNEQFF

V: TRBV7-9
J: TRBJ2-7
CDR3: CASSLGREQYF

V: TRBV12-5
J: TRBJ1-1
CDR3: CASGFTGYTEAFF

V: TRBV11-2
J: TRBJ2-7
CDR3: CASSLTSGSRHEQYF

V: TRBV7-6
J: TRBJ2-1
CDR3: CASSTPKGGLAGVRNEQFF

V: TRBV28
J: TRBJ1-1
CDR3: CASHEQAEAFF

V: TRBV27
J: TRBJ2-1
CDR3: CASSKNPAGLEDEQFF

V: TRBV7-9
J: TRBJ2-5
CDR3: CASSSDRGEETQYF

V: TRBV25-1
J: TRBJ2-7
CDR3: CASSGGWSSGYYEQYF

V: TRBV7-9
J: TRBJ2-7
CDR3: CASSLGRQAYYEQYF

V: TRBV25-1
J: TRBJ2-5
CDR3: CASTTGNEETQYF

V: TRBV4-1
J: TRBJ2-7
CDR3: CASSQLFTGTAYEQYF